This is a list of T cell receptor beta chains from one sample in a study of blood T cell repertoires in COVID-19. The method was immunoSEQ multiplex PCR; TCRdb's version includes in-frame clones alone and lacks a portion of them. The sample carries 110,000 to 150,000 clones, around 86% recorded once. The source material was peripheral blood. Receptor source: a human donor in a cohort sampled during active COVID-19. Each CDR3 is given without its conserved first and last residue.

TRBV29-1	SVEDPGEKLF
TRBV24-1	ATSSLETQY
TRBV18	ASSPPRDRTTYEQY
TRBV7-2	ASSLDPGTSGNTIY
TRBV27	ASTPFRGISDTGELF
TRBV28	ASRGTGRDNSPLH
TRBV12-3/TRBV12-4	ASSLNSQETQY
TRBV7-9	ASRPPGGGTGELF
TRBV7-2	ASSLGTGYTGELF
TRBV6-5	ASRTGTETQY
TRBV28	ASSSWTGAGETQY
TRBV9	ASSVVEGVSSYNEQF
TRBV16	ASSQEDRLTDTQY
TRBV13	ASSLVRSLALNEQF
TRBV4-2	ASSGPGSSPLH
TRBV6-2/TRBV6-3	ASSYHLGEAEADTQY
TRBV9	ASSRETRDTEAF
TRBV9	ASTRREGQETQY
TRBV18	ASSQAGTRGEQF
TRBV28	ASSRTAGLAGVVSYEQY
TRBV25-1	ASSEFATDYSGYT
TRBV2	ASRGGQAQEAF
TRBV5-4	ASSLAPGGNTGELF
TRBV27	ASSPDGASGSYEQY
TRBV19	ASSGSSTDTQY
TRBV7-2	ASSQQGYNEQF
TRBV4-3	ASSQSAAGGRLNEQF
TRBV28	ASSLGTGGRA
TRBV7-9	ASSLARDYTDTQY
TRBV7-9	ASSLDTGNQPQH
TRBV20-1	SASRGGVANVLT
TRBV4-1	ASSQPFAGPEQY
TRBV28	ASSPPWQGGYEQY
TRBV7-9	ASSLQLAGAYEQY
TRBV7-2	ASSLVGTGIYEQY
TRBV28	ASSSGQANTEAF
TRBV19	ASSIAPGLLKETQY
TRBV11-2	ASNTGQPNTIY
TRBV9	ASSALAGGVYEQY
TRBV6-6	ASSYATETYEQY
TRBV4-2	ASSQTGTANYGYT